These 9 T cell receptor beta chains came from one sample sequenced in a study of CD8+ T cells in alopecia areata. Reverse transcribed after extraction, RNA yielded cDNA as the sequencing template. TCRdb's copy holds only in-frame clones and misses some; the assay was immunoSEQ multiplex PCR. The data show about 200,000 clones, 50% to 70% seen once. The sample's treatment: oral pan-JAK inhibitor, 5-10 mg twice daily. This specimen consisted of CD4+ T cells sorted from blood, obtained at week 49, from a patient treated with tofacitinib. These receptors came from a human donor with alopecia areata.

The gene calls are TRBV25-1 and TRBJ2-7; D not resolved. Germline CDR1 MGHDK, CDR2 SYGVNS. This CDR3 is 12 amino acids long. Trimming took off 4 bases at V and 6 bases at J, with 10 bases between the two ends. CDR3 DNA sequence: TGTGCCAGCAGTGGGGATCGGATCGAGCAGTACTTC. Translating gives CASSGDRIEQYF.

The chain is built from TRBV7-8 and TRBJ1-1; D not resolved. Trimming pared 7 bases from V and 1 base from J, leaving 16 bases between. The CDR3 is 15 residues long. Germline values: CDR1 SGHVS, CDR2 FQNEAQ. CDR3 sequence reads: CASTSSGSGNTEAFF. The CDR3 nucleotides are TGTGCCAGCACCTCGTCGGGCTCTGGGAACACTGAAGCTTTCTTT.

This clone was counted between two and nine times. V and J are TRBV29-1 and TRBJ2-7; D gene unclear. V was pared by 6 bases and J by 4 bases, with 10 bases between. The CDR3 covers 11 residues. Germline V gives CDR1 SQVTM, CDR2 ANQGSEA. The CDR3 nucleotides read TGCAGCGTGAATACAGCTTACGAGCAGTACTTC. This sequence encodes CSVNTAYEQYF.

The chain has TRBV4-3 and TRBJ2-7, with unresolved D. CDR3 length: 15 amino acids. Germline CDR1 and CDR2: LGHNA and YSLEER. With 4 bases removed from V and 3 bases from J, the gap between germline ends came to 16 bases. CDR3 region: CASSRHADSDYEQYF. In DNA, the CDR3 is TGCGCCAGCAGCCGCCATGCAGATTCCGACTACGAGCAGTACTTC.

The chain combines TRBV2 with TRBJ2-3, with 8 bases fitting TRBD1. V trimming: 7 bases; J trimming: 4 bases; junction bases outside the gene matches: 4. Germline V CDR1 and CDR2: SNHLY, FYNNEI. The CDR3 runs 13 residues. CDR3 nucleotide sequence: TGTGCCAGCACAGGACAGGGCGCAGATACGCAGTATTTT. The encoded protein is CASTGQGADTQYF.

The CDR3 loop reads CSVGLDGYEQYF. The CDR3 nucleotides are TGCAGCGTTGGACTCGACGGCTACGAGCAGTACTTC. This chain joins TRBV29-1 and TRBJ2-7; the D is unclear. CDR3 length: 12 amino acids. The V end lost 4 bases, the J end lost 3 bases, and 10 bases lay between the germline ends. Germline values: CDR1 SQVTM, CDR2 ANQGSEA.

The chain has TRBV30 and TRBJ2-7; 8 bases match TRBD1. Germline trimming cut 0 bases from V and 4 bases from J; bases unmatched to any gene: 2. The V gene's germline CDR1 is GTSNPN and CDR2 SVGIG (reference sequence). There are 13 residues in the CDR3. CDR3 sequence reads: CAWSVQGVYEQYF. In DNA, the CDR3 is TGTGCCTGGAGTGTACAGGGGGTTTACGAGCAGTACTTC.

The rearrangement links TRBV2 to TRBJ1-5; TRBD1 might be the D (5 bases). Germline CDR1 reads SNHLY; CDR2 reads FYNNEI. This CDR3 has 16 residues. The V gene lost 5 bases and the J gene lost 2 bases, with 16 bases spanning the gap. The CDR3 DNA follows: TGTGCCAGCAGTCCGGGAAGGGGTGTAGGCAATCAGCCCCAGCATTTT. Translation gives CASSPGRGVGNQPQHF.

The chain is built from TRBV27 and TRBJ2-7, with 9 bases fitting TRBD2. With V trimmed by 2 bases and J by 0 bases, 2 bases remained unmatched. Germline-derived CDR1 and CDR2 are MNHEY and SMNVEV (reference sequence). CDR3 length: 15 residues. CDR3 nucleotides: TGTGCCAGCAGTTTAACAGCGGGGGGCTCCTACGAGCAGTACTTC. Its translation is CASSLTAGGSYEQYF.